This TCR beta chain was obtained from a study of follicular helper T cells after annual influenza vaccination. Germline V gene lookup returns CDR1 MDHEN and CDR2 SYDVKM. The CDR3 contains 13 residues. Trimming removed 3 bases from V and 5 bases from J, with 10 bases in between. This table comes from immunoSEQ multiplex PCR, and its TCRdb copy is limited to in-frame clones, with some not included. The sample lists over 6,500 clones; roughly four fifths were seen once. Stated time point: 2014-2015 season, pre-vaccination. Excluded were substance abuse, HIV/AIDS, active cancer, immunomodulatory drugs and active illness.

The source material was CXCR5+ CD38- circulating T follicular helper cells from blood, sampled on the day of influenza vaccination. The subset denotes: circulating Tfh, non-naive CD4+CXCR5+PD-1+ (ICOS+CD38+ or ICOS-CD38-). The clonotype originates from an adult who received the influenza vaccine. V and J are TRBV28 and TRBJ2-5, with D perhaps matching TRBD1 or TRBD2 (5 bases each). The CDR3 DNA reads as TGTGCCAGCAGTTTCCGGGGCCGGGAGACCCAGTACTTC. Amino acid sequence: CASSFRGRETQYF.